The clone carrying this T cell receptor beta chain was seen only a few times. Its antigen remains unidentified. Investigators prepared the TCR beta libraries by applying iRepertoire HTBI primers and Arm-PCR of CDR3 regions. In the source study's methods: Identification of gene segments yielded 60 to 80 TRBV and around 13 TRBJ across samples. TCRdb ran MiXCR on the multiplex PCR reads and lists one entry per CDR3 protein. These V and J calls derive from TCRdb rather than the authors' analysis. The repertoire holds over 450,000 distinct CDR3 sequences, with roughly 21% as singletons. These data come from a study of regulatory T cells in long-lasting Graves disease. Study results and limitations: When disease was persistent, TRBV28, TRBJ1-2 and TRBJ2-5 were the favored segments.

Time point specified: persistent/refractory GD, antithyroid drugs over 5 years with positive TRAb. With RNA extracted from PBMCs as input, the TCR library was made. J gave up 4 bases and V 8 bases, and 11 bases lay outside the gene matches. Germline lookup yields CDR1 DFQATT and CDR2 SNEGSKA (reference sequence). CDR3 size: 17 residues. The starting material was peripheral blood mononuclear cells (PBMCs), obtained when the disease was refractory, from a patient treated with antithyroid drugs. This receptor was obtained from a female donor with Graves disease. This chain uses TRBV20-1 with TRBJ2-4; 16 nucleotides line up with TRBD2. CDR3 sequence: CSPSGLAGGPAKNIQYF. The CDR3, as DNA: TGCAGTCCATCGGGACTAGCGGGGGGGCCTGCTAAAAACATTCAGTACTTC.